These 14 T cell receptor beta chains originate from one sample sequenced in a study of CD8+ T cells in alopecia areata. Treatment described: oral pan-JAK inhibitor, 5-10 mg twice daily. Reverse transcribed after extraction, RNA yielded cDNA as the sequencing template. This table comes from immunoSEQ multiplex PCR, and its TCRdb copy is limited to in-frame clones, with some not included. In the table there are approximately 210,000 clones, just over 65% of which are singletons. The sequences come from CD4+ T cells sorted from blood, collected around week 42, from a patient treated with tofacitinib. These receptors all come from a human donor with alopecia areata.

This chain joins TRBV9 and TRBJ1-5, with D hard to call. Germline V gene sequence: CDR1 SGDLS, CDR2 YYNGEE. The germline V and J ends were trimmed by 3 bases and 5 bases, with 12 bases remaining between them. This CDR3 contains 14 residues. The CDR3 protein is CASSGGSRYQPQHF. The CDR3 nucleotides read TGTGCCAGCAGCGGGGGAAGTCGATATCAGCCCCAGCATTTT.

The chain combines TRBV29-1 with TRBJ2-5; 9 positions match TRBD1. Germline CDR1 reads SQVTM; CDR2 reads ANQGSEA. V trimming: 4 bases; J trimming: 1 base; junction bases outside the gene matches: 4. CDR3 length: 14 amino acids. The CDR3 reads CSVAGTGTQETQYF. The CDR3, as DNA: TGCAGCGTTGCGGGGACAGGGACCCAAGAGACCCAGTACTTC.

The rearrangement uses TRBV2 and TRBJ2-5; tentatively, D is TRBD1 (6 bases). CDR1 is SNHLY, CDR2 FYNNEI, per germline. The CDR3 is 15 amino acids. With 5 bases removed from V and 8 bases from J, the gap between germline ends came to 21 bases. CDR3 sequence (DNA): TGTGCCAGCAGTAAAACCCCGGGACAACCACCCACCCAGTACTTC. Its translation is CASSKTPGQPPTQYF.

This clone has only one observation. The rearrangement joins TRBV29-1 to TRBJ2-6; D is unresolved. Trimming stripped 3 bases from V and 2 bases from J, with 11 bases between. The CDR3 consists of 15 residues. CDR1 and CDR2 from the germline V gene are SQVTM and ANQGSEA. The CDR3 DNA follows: TGCAGCGTTGATAGTAGGTCGACTGGGGCCAACGTCCTGACTTTC. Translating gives CSVDSRSTGANVLTF. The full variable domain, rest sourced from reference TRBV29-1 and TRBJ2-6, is SAVISQKPSRDICQRGTSLTIQCQVDSQVTMMFWYRQQPGQSLTLIATANQGSEATYESGFVIDKFPISRPNLTFSTLTVSNMSPEDSSIYLCSVDSRSTGANVLTFGAGSRLTVL.

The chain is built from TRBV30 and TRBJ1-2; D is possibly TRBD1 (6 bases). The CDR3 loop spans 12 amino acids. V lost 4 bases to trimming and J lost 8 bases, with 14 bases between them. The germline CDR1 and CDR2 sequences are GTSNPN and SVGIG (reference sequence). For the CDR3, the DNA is TGTGCCTGGACTAAACAGGGAAGGGGCTACACCTTC. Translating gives CAWTKQGRGYTF.

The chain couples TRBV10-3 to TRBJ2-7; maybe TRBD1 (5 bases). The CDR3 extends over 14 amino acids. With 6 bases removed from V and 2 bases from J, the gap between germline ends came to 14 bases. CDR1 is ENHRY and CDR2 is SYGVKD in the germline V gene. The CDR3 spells CAIRPETVTYEQYF. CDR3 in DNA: TGTGCCATCAGGCCAGAGACAGTTACCTACGAGCAGTACTTC.

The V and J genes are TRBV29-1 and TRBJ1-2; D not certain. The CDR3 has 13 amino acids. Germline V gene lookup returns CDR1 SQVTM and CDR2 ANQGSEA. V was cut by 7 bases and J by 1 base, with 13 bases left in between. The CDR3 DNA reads TGCAGCGCCGGCGACACCTATAACTATGGCTACACCTTC. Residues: CSAGDTYNYGYTF. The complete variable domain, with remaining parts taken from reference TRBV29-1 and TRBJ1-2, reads SAVISQKPSRDICQRGTSLTIQCQVDSQVTMMFWYRQQPGQSLTLIATANQGSEATYESGFVIDKFPISRPNLTFSTLTVSNMSPEDSSIYLCSAGDTYNYGYTFGSGTRLTVV.

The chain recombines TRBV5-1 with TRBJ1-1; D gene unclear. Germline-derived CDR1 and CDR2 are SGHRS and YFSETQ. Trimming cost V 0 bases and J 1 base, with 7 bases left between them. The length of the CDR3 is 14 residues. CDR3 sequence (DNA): TGCGCCAGCAGCTTGGGTTGGGAGAACACTGAAGCTTTCTTT. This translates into CASSLGWENTEAFF.

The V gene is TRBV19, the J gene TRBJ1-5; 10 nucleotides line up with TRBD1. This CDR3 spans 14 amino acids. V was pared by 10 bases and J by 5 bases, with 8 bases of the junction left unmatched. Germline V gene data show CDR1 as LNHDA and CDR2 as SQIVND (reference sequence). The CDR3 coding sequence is TGTGCCACGGCGGGACAGGGGCGTGATCAGCCCCAGCATTTT. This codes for CATAGQGRDQPQHF.

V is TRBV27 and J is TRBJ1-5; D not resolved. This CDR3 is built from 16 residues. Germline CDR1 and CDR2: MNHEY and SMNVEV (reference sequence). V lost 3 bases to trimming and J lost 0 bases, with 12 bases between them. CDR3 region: CASSLSGMYSNQPQHF. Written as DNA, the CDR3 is TGTGCCAGCAGTTTGTCTGGGATGTATAGCAATCAGCCCCAGCATTTT.

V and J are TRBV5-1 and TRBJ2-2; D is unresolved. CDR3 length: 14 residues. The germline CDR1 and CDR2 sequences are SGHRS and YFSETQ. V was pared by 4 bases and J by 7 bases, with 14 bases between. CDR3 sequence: CASSETVSSGELFF. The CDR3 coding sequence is TGCGCCAGCAGCGAAACAGTGTCGAGCGGGGAGCTGTTTTTT.

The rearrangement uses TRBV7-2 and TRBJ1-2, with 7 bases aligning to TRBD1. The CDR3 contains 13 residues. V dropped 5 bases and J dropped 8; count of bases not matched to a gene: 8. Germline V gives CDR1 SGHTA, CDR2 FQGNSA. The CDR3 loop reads CASSPDRVRGYTF. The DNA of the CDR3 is TGTGCCAGCAGCCCCGACAGGGTAAGGGGCTACACCTTC. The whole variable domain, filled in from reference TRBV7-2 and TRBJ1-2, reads GAGVSQSPSNKVTEKGKDVELRCDPISGHTALYWYRQSLGQGLEFLIYFQGNSAPDKSGLPSDRFSAERTGGSVSTLTIQRTQQEDSAVYLCASSPDRVRGYTFGSGTRLTVV.

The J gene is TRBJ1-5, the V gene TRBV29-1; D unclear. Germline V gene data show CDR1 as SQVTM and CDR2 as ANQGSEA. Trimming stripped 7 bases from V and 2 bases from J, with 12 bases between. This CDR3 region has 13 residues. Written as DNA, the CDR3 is TGCAGCGCCGCCTCGGCAGGCAATCAGCCCCAGCATTTT. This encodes CSAASAGNQPQHF.

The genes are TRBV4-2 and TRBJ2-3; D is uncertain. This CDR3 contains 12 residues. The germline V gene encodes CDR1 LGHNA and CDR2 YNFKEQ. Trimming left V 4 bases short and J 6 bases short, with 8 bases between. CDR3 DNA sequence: TGTGCCAGCAGCCCTGGACGGGATACGCAGTATTTT. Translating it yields CASSPGRDTQYF.